The clone carrying this T cell receptor beta chain was observed a few times. Its antigen is still unknown. This sample was taken from a study of T cell repertoires in cytomegalovirus infection. Study details: Public TCR beta signatures provided an indication of both CMV infection and a matching HLA type.

In germline, CDR1 is LNHDA, CDR2 SQIVND (reference sequence). V lost 6 bases, J lost 5 bases, and 13 bases stayed unmatched. The CDR3 sequence is 16 residues long. Study findings and constraints: Using cumulative public TCR beta family frequency, the authors identified those who carried CMV together with the relevant HLA. The ex vivo response was dominated by HLA-C-restricted CMV-specific TCR beta clonotypes.

TCRdb independently ran MiXCR on the reads; one entry per CDR3 protein. The table shows about 770,000 distinct CDR3 sequences, with just under 30% occurring only once. The material was cultured CD8+ T cells from PBMCs, obtained from culture after CMV antigen stimulation. This clonotype was obtained from a human donor in good health (CMV status not recorded). Some clones in this sample may be carry-over from other donors' samples. The V call is TRBV19, the J call TRBJ2-5; TRBD2 agrees at 9 bases. CDR3 region: CASSPMSGGYWETQYF. In DNA form, the CDR3 reads TGTGCCAGTAGCCCTATGAGCGGGGGGTACTGGGAGACCCAGTACTTC.